This entry is about one T cell receptor beta chain. The specificity of this receptor is unknown. This sample is part of a study of cytomegalovirus exposure and HLA in healthy donors (dated by TCRdb to about 2017). About the investigation overall: An earlier analysis of some 600 of the donors reported 250 to 350 Gb of sequence data and approximately 120 million unique TCR beta sequences obtained from 150 million to 200 million T cells. To decide whether each TCR beta V gene segment behaved as functional or pseudogenic, an earlier analysis of some 580 of the donors relied on high-throughput TCR beta sequencing. To predict cytomegalovirus infection status, the study brought together high-throughput TCR immunosequencing, statistical association of individual TCRs with disease status, and machine learning. Alongside the repertoire data, information on donor age, sex, ethnicity and CMV serostatus was compiled. The study was designed to test whether signatures of past pathogen exposure could be identified by cataloging public T cell receptors. Along with the approximately 700-subject first cohort, a separate validation cohort of 120 different subjects was used. All discovery cohort repertoires had been generated on a single sequencing platform. Using immunosequencing, the study profiled T cell repertoires from fewer than 700 subjects and related those repertoires to cytomegalovirus serostatus. On average, roughly 250,000 unique TCR beta nucleotide sequences were sequenced per donor among some 430 genotyped donors of the cohort, with roughly 20% of those sequences being non-productive. Approximately 300 gigabases of sequencing data and 91 million or so unique TCR sequences made up an early release that covered approximately 650 HLA-typed donors. A later genetic analysis took genome-wide SNP genotypes for about three fifths of the 666 donors and used that subset as a discovery cohort. In a later analysis, previously published TCR beta repertoires from 600 to 850 donors were re-analyzed and high-resolution HLA genotyping was added so that TCR occurrence patterns could be studied. HLA typing covered class I and class II loci at four-digit resolution. The later analysis used no new phenotypic data to find candidate immune exposures, relying instead on TCR beta sequences and their occurrence across donors. Among the approximately 400 genotyped donors, more than 70% belonged to the genetic ancestry cluster associated with self-reported Caucasian donors. Four to six DR-DQ haplotypes were handled as single units for association and clustering, since linkage in the cohort was strong. The number of typed donors differed by locus: 629-630 for A, B, C, DRB1 and DQB1; 500 to 550 for DQA1; 606 for DPA1; and 450 to 480 for DPB1.

Broad study findings and their caveats: Some IMGT-functional V segments, including TRBV6-2 and TRBV6-3, could not be distinguished by the 87-base-pair reads and were therefore excluded. An earlier analysis of approximately 600 of the donors showed that most TCR beta V segments appeared in productive rearrangements either about 90% or about 30% of the time, which broadly matched IMGT annotations. The authors suggested that the approach could potentially be generalized to other disease states and immunological phenotypes. In a later analysis, most CMV-associated TCR beta chains were found to appear HLA-restricted, with HLA associations seemingly driven largely by CMV exposure. Correlated functional status among segregating V segments might be attributable to linkage disequilibrium, but an unknown experimental factor could not be ruled out. The earlier analysis of 587 of the donors excluded some 15 rarely observed V segments, including chromosome 9 orphons, because counts were too low. In a later analysis, the rate of TCR association differed among HLA loci, with DRB1 alleles having the most associated TCRs and HLA-C alleles having the fewest. According to a later analysis, parvovirus B19, influenza, CMV and Epstein-Barr virus appeared linked to several top co-occurrence clusters. A later analysis associated about 18,000 TCR beta sequences with specific HLA alleles at a false discovery rate of 0.05. The classifier was reported to diagnose cytomegalovirus status with high specificity and sensitivity in both the original and validation cohorts. In a later analysis, HLA-associated TCR beta chains showed more clonal expansion and lower generation probabilities than non-associated chains that were equally common. Strong co-occurrence of HLA alleles, especially DR and DQ, made assigning TCR associations to individual alleles difficult. A group of highly shared sequence variants was considered likely to be a technical artifact of the sequencing pipeline. For the cohort, immune exposure information was limited to CMV serostatus. Roughly uniform sequencing depth across donors was assumed in presence/absence analyses, although this assumption may not hold. Most TCR sequences were observed very rarely across donors, whereas some public TCRs were present in many individuals. Only TCR beta chains were sequenced in this cohort, and the absence of alpha or paired-chain data limited detectable features. In the study, some 160 TCR beta chains were listed as associated with cytomegalovirus. In a later genetic analysis, fewer N-insertions in productive TCRs were reported among donors in an Asian-associated ancestry cluster than the approximately 670-donor mean. A few of the identified cytomegalovirus-associated TCR beta chains were confirmed in vitro to be specific for cytomegalovirus antigens. V-gene and J-gene trimming of TCR beta chains was associated with a missense DCLRE1C variant in a later genetic analysis, and the association was replicated in an independent cohort. HLA typing was unavailable for some donors at each locus, so association tests used only the typed subset. A further reported finding was that TCR beta sequences accurately predicted the HLA-A and HLA-B alleles for most subjects in the first cohort.

In the germline V gene (reference sequence), CDR1 corresponds to LNHNV and CDR2 to YYDKDF. Counted from cysteine to phenylalanine, this CDR3 has 17 amino acids. Of the read, only the CDR3 DNA is kept; its 51 bases are in frame from base 1. At the junction V is shortened by 6 bases and J by 1 base; bases outside the gene matches: 12. The cohort comprised fewer than 750 healthy bone marrow donors. All cohort members were sampled while nominally healthy, although unrecorded immune exposures were likely present. The donor was CMV seronegative and belonged to the group of 350 or so seronegative cohort members. Every donor gave a peripheral blood sample, and the peripheral blood mononuclear cells from that sample were used for TCR beta sequencing. The Qiagen DNeasy Blood Extraction Kit was used to extract genomic DNA from the blood cell samples. Library preparation used the immunoSEQ multiplex PCR assay. The multiplex PCR relied on a mix of 60 forward primers for TCR Vbeta segments and 13 reverse primers for TCR Jbeta segments. A multiplex PCR assay on genomic DNA amplified the CDR3 region of rearranged TCR beta genes. Amplified TCR beta libraries were sequenced as 87-base-pair reads on the Illumina HiSeq System. In the source study's methods: A later analysis counted about 76 million unique TCR beta chains across the 500 to 850 repertoires, and 9.5 million to 11 million of these chains were shared by at least two donors. To remove PCR and sequencing errors, raw reads were error-corrected and collapsed into unique sequences using a nearest-neighbor algorithm that merged closely related sequences. V, D and J gene segments were assigned by aligning CDR3 sequences to IMGT reference sequences. Each retained sequence needed at least a six-nucleotide match to both a V gene segment and a J gene segment. Rearrangements were classified as productive when the CDR3 lacked stop codons and remained in frame with V and J, and all other rearrangements were classified as non-productive. Following IMGT convention, CDR3 was defined as the stretch from the second conserved V-encoded cysteine to the conserved J-encoded phenylalanine. The earlier analysis of 450 to 750 of the donors excluded any sequence lacking an unambiguous match to a single V gene segment. In an earlier analysis of around 590 of the donors, a V segment was called functional when productive rearrangements were above 56.7%, and segregating when the standard deviation between donors exceeded 5%. A statistical classification framework was built for diagnosing cytomegalovirus status from the catalog of TCR beta chain sequences. In a later analysis, V and J genes were assigned by comparing TCR nucleotide sequences against IMGT/GENE-DB human TR gene sequences. The TCRdist pipeline was used in a later analysis to assign CDR3 sequences and most-parsimonious VDJ recombination scenarios. In a later analysis, every TCR beta chain was defined by the combination of its CDR3 amino acid sequence and its V-gene family, and reads without a unique V-gene family were dropped. To address suspected cross-contamination and a sequencing artifact, a later analysis removed approximately 590 highly shared, low-generation-probability nucleotide sequences. For each public chain, a later analysis derived a clonal expansion index from normalized ranks of inferred template counts within each repertoire. A later analysis computed generation probabilities with a VDJ recombination model fitted to out-of-frame rearrangements, and checked the results against IGoR. Hypergeometric tests were used in a later analysis to score TCR-TCR, TCR-HLA and TCR-CMV co-occurrence, with a repertoire-size bias correction applied to the TCR pairs. In a later analysis, false discovery rates were estimated by permuting HLA or CMV assignments 20 times. In a later analysis, co-occurring TCRs were grouped using DBSCAN, and TCRdist sequence similarity was added for clustering within HLA-allele-positive subsets. Repertoires with fewer than 30,000 or more than 120,000 public chains were left out of co-occurrence clustering, as were five repertoires with anomalous nucleotide sharing. As stored in TCRdb, this immuneACCESS dataset retains in-frame rearrangements with V and J assigned. A fraction of the clones does not appear; measured against another copy, unresolved V genes explain less than half of the discrepancy, and the remainder lacks a known reason. The V and J calls and the clone size are those of that table, but D and trimming were determined from the DNA. In this sample's table one finds around 140,000 clones. The ten top clones hold 1.5% to 2% of the sample.

Input material: PBMCs. The clonotype was recovered from a woman aged 45-59 years in good health and CMV-seronegative. Recombination connected TRBV15 to TRBJ2-5, and 9 junction bases match TRBD1. The CDR3 region has the sequence CATSRQGDRLFQETQYF. The nucleotide sequence reads as follows: TGTGCCACCAGTAGACAGGGGGACAGACTCTTCCAAGAGACCCAGTACTTC.